These 25 T cell receptor beta chains came from one sample sequenced in a study of blood T cell repertoires in COVID-19. Repertoires were generated with immunoSEQ multiplex PCR, while TCRdb's copy carries only in-frame clones and drops some. This table holds 250,000 to 400,000 clones, roughly nine tenths found once. The sequencing sample was made of peripheral blood. These receptor sequences come from a woman aged 30 to 39 with COVID-19, enrolled during active disease.

The J gene is TRBJ1-5, the V gene TRBV18; tentatively, D is TRBD1 (5 bases). This CDR3 spans 13 amino acids. V was pared by 6 bases and J by 2 bases, with 8 bases between. The germline gives CDR1 KGHSH, CDR2 LQKENI. CDR3 in amino acids: CASSRTRNQPQHF. CDR3 DNA: TGTGCCAGCTCGCGGACACGCAATCAGCCCCAGCATTTT.

This clone has only one observation. This specimen includes other DNA sequences encoding the same CDR3. The chain uses TRBV5-1 and TRBJ2-3; 10 bases map to TRBD1. Germline CDR1 and CDR2: SGHRS and YFSETQ. The ends lost 4 bases at V and 4 bases at J; junction bases unmatched: 3. The CDR3 spans 14 residues. The CDR3 bases are TGCGCCAGCAGCCAAGGACAGGGGGCAGATACGCAGTATTTT. Translation gives CASSQGQGADTQYF. Together with reference TRBV5-1 and TRBJ2-3, the CDR3 gives the full variable domain: KAGVTQTPRYLIKTRGQQVTLSCSPISGHRSVSWYQQTPGQGLQFLFEYFSETQRNKGNFPGRFSGRQFSNSRSEMNVSTLELGDSALYLCASSQGQGADTQYFGPGTRLTVL.

V and J are TRBV4-2 and TRBJ2-7; 11 positions agree with TRBD2. CDR3 length: 17 residues. Germline trimming cut 3 bases from V and 2 bases from J; bases unmatched to any gene: 9. Germline V gene lookup returns CDR1 LGHNA and CDR2 YNFKEQ. Here the CDR3 DNA reads TGTGCCAGCAGCCATCTCCCCACTAGCGGGAGTGCCTACGAGCAGTACTTC. Its protein is CASSHLPTSGSAYEQYF.

This clone appeared once. The chain recombines TRBV2 with TRBJ1-5; 9 bases line up with TRBD1. J was trimmed by 6 bases and V by 1 base; bases with no gene match: 4. Germline CDR1 and CDR2: SNHLY and FYNNEI. This CDR3 is 15 amino acids long. CDR3 residues: CASSEVQGAGQPQHF. CDR3 nucleotides: TGTGCCAGCAGTGAAGTACAGGGGGCAGGTCAGCCCCAGCATTTT.

The chain combines TRBV27 with TRBJ2-1; the match to TRBD2 covers 11 bases. CDR1 is MNHEY and CDR2 is SMNVEV in the germline V gene (reference sequence). Losses at the gene ends were 1 base for V and 1 base for J; bases not matched to a gene: 3. CDR3 size: 17 residues. The CDR3: CASSLLTSGSSYNEQFF. Written as DNA, the CDR3 is TGTGCCAGCAGTTTATTAACTAGCGGGAGTTCCTACAATGAGCAGTTCTTC.

The CDR3 region has the DNA TGTGCCAGCAGCTTAGGGTGGGGGGAGAGTGAGCAGTTCTTC. Protein: CASSLGWGESEQFF. V is TRBV11-2 and J is TRBJ2-1; tentative D call: TRBD2 (6 bases). Germline V gives CDR1 SGHAT, CDR2 FQNNGV. Between the trimmed V and J ends, which lost 1 base and 9 bases, there was a span of 13 bases. This CDR3 spans 14 amino acids.

V usage is TRBV7-9 and J usage is TRBJ1-5, with TRBD1 identical over 9 bases. The CDR3 sequence is 16 residues long. The germline CDR1 and CDR2 sequences are SEHNR and FQNEAQ (reference sequence). V dropped 4 bases and J dropped 7; count of bases not matched to a gene: 11. The CDR3 loop reads CASSSITGGAGQPQHF. Here the CDR3 DNA reads TGTGCCAGCAGCTCGATCACAGGGGGCGCGGGGCAGCCCCAGCATTTT. The variable domain in full, with the rest retrieved from reference TRBV7-9 and TRBJ1-5, is DTGVSQNPRHKITKRGQNVTFRCDPISEHNRLYWYRQTLGQGPEFLTYFQNEAQLEKSRLLSDRFSAERPKGSFSTLEIQRTEQGDSAMYLCASSSITGGAGQPQHFGDGTRLSIL.

The chain recombines TRBV30 with TRBJ1-2; D perhaps matches TRBD1 (5 bases). Deletions cut 5 bases from V and 3 bases from J, with 10 bases between. Germline V gene lookup returns CDR1 GTSNPN and CDR2 SVGIG (reference sequence). CDR3 length equals 12 residues. The CDR3 DNA sequence: TGTGCCTGGGTGACAGAGGACTATGGCTACACCTTC. The encoded protein is CAWVTEDYGYTF.

V is TRBV28 and J is TRBJ2-7; a weak D match, TRBD1 (6 bases). Trimming cost V 3 bases and J 3 bases, with 27 bases left between them. The CDR3 totals 19 residues. Germline values: CDR1 MDHEN, CDR2 SYDVKM. CDR3 loop: CASSFGPYSLTGLNYEQYF. Written as DNA, the CDR3 is TGTGCCAGCAGTTTCGGTCCCTACTCCCTGACAGGCTTAAACTACGAGCAGTACTTC. Complete variable domain (other parts from reference TRBV28 and TRBJ2-7): DVKVTQSSRYLVKRTGEKVFLECVQDMDHENMFWYRQDPGLGLRLIYFSYDVKMKEKGDIPEGYSVSREKKERFSLILESASTNQTSMYLCASSFGPYSLTGLNYEQYFGPGTRLTVT.

The V gene is TRBV6-2 or TRBV6-3, the J gene TRBJ2-2; 10 bases line up with TRBD2. Per germline, CDR1 MNHEY and CDR2 SVGEGT. V lost 0 bases and J lost 5; bases outside the gene matches: 0. The length of the CDR3 is 15 residues. The CDR3 spells CASSYSLAGTGELFF. The CDR3 DNA is TGTGCCAGCAGTTACTCACTAGCGGGGACCGGGGAGCTGTTTTTT.

The chain employs TRBV27 and TRBJ1-6; the match to TRBD1 covers 7 bases. The CDR3 has 14 residues. Germline V gene data show CDR1 as MNHEY and CDR2 as SMNVEV (reference sequence). J gave up 7 bases and V 7 bases, and 7 bases lay outside the gene matches. For the CDR3, the DNA is TGTGCCAGCACCGCGGGACAGACAAATTCACCCCTCCACTTT. Translation: CASTAGQTNSPLHF.

The CDR3 protein is CSAYRGGLFF. The DNA for the CDR3 is TGCAGTGCCTATAGAGGGGGACTGTTTTTT. V and J are TRBV20-1 and TRBJ1-4; maybe TRBD1 (6 bases). This CDR3 region has 10 residues. Germline lookup yields CDR1 DFQATT and CDR2 SNEGSKA (reference sequence). The V and J ends lost 6 bases and 13 bases respectively, with 12 bases between them.

This clone was detected once. The gene calls are TRBV7-9 and TRBJ1-1, with D perhaps matching TRBD1 (6 bases). The CDR3 is 13 amino acids. The germline gives CDR1 SEHNR, CDR2 FQNEAQ (reference sequence). Between the trimmed V and J ends, which lost 5 bases and 5 bases, there was a span of 12 bases. The CDR3 loop reads CASSQLQGTEAFF. Here the CDR3 DNA reads TGTGCCAGCAGCCAATTACAGGGTACTGAAGCTTTCTTT.

The V and J genes are TRBV19 and TRBJ1-3, with 11 bases lining up with TRBD1. The CDR3 has 16 residues. Trimming removed 4 bases from V and 2 bases from J; junction bases left unmatched: 4. CDR1 and CDR2 (germline): LNHDA, SQIVND (reference sequence). In DNA form, the CDR3 reads TGTGCCAGTAGTACCCAGGACAGGGGGCCTGGAAACACCATATATTTT. Amino acid sequence: CASSTQDRGPGNTIYF. Complete variable domain (other parts from reference TRBV19 and TRBJ1-3): DGGITQSPKYLFRKEGQNVTLSCEQNLNHDAMYWYRQDPGQGLRLIYYSQIVNDFQKGDIAEGYSVSREKKESFPLTVTSAQKNPTAFYLCASSTQDRGPGNTIYFGEGSWLTVV.

The gene calls are TRBV15 and TRBJ1-4, with D unclear. The CDR3 sequence is 13 residues long. The germline V gene encodes CDR1 LNHNV and CDR2 YYDKDF (reference sequence). Trimming left V 3 bases short and J 1 base short, with 3 bases between. As DNA, the CDR3 is TGTGCCACCAGCAGCGGAACTAATGAAAAACTGTTTTTT. It encodes CATSSGTNEKLFF.

The gene calls are TRBV11-3 and TRBJ2-2, with a tentative D call TRBD1 (5 bases). Per germline, CDR1 SGHNT and CDR2 YENEEA. The CDR3 runs 14 residues. V was shortened by 5 bases and J by 0 bases, with 7 bases between the two germline ends. The DNA for the CDR3 is TGTGCCAGCAGCCCACAGGCGAACACCGGGGAGCTGTTTTTT. It translates to CASSPQANTGELFF.

The rearrangement links TRBV5-6 to TRBJ2-7, with TRBD2 as a possible D gene (5 bases). This CDR3 is built from 15 residues. Trimming left V 0 bases short and J 2 bases short, with 12 bases between. Germline values: CDR1 SGHDT, CDR2 YYEEEE. In DNA, the CDR3 is TGTGCCAGCAGCTTGGCGGGGTTCAGGACCTACGAGCAGTACTTC. As protein: CASSLAGFRTYEQYF.

This sequence joins TRBV30 and TRBJ1-4; D unclear. Between the trimmed V and J ends, which lost 8 bases and 2 bases, there was a span of 12 bases. Germline V CDR1 and CDR2: GTSNPN, SVGIG (reference sequence). This CDR3 comprises 13 residues. The CDR3 nucleotides read TGTGCCCTAACTGCCACGACTAATGAAAAACTGTTTTTT. Translated, it gives CALTATTNEKLFF. The full variable domain, completed using reference TRBV30 and TRBJ1-4, is SQTIHQWPATLVQPVGSPLSLECTVEGTSNPNLYWYRQAAGRGLQLLFYSVGIGQISSEVPQNLSASRPQDRQFILSSKKLLLSDSGFYLCALTATTNEKLFFGSGTQLSVL.

The CDR3 loop is CASSQDGDGRGQPQHF. The CDR3 DNA sequence: TGTGCCAGCAGCCAAGATGGGGACGGGCGGGGTCAGCCCCAGCATTTT. V and J are TRBV4-2 and TRBJ1-5; D is perhaps TRBD1 (5 bases). The CDR3 spans 16 residues. V gave up 0 bases and J gave up 6 bases, with 15 bases separating them. The germline gives CDR1 LGHNA, CDR2 YNFKEQ.

In the case of this clone: Different DNA sequences within this sample yield the same CDR3. This sequence joins TRBV5-5 and TRBJ1-1; no firm D call. V lost 1 base to trimming and J lost 2 bases, with 3 bases between them. There are 12 residues in the CDR3. Per germline, CDR1 SGHKS and CDR2 YYEKEE (reference sequence). DNA for the CDR3: TGTGCCAGCAGCTTGACAAACACTGAAGCTTTCTTT. This gives the protein CASSLTNTEAFF.

V is TRBV2 and J is TRBJ2-1; a weak D match, TRBD1 (7 bases). Germline values: CDR1 SNHLY, CDR2 FYNNEI. CDR3 length: 13 amino acids. Trimming stripped 1 base from V and 9 bases from J, with 10 bases between. CDR3 region: CASSEGQGGEQFF. The DNA of the CDR3 is TGTGCCAGCAGTGAAGGTCAGGGGGGTGAGCAGTTCTTC.

This chain links TRBV7-3 with TRBJ2-7, with 10 bases that match TRBD2. The CDR3 loop spans 15 amino acids. V lost 3 bases to trimming and J lost 6 bases; unmatched junction nucleotides: 8. Germline assignment: CDR1 SGHTA and CDR2 FQGTGA. The CDR3 nucleotides are TGTGCCAGCAGCTTGGGTCTAGCGGGAGTCTCCGAGCAGTACTTC. It is translated as CASSLGLAGVSEQYF. The complete variable domain, with remaining parts taken from reference TRBV7-3 and TRBJ2-7, reads GAGVSQTPSNKVTEKGKYVELRCDPISGHTALYWYRQSLGQGPEFLIYFQGTGAADDSGLPNDRFFAVRPEGSVSTLKIQRTERGDSAVYLCASSLGLAGVSEQYFGPGTRLTVT.

This chain connects TRBV18 to TRBJ2-5, with 11 bases lining up with TRBD1. The trim removed 1 base at V and 1 base at J, leaving 8 bases unmatched. Germline CDR1 is KGHSH and CDR2 is LQKENI. CDR3 length equals 18 residues. The CDR3 region is CASSPRLRDRGVQETQYF. Here the CDR3 DNA reads TGTGCCAGCTCACCACGCTTGCGGGACAGGGGGGTCCAAGAGACCCAGTACTTC.

The chain has TRBV3-1 (or the pseudogene TRBV3-2) and TRBJ2-2; 9 bases line up with TRBD1. The CDR3 spans 17 residues. Germline lookup yields CDR1 LGHDT and CDR2 YNNKEL (reference sequence). Trimming took 0 bases from V and 7 from J; bases not matched to a gene: 9. The CDR3 spells CASSQDRRTGVNGELFF. Here the CDR3 DNA reads TGTGCCAGCAGCCAAGATAGGCGGACAGGGGTTAACGGGGAGCTGTTTTTT.

The rearrangement links TRBV30 to TRBJ1-5, with D possibly being TRBD1 (5 bases). V lost 0 bases to trimming and J lost 7 bases, with 16 bases between them. Germline V gives CDR1 GTSNPN, CDR2 SVGIG (reference sequence). The CDR3 contains 15 residues. The CDR3: CAWSVGGRAGQPQHF. CDR3 nucleotide sequence: TGTGCCTGGAGTGTGGGGGGGAGAGCGGGCCAGCCCCAGCATTTT.